Listed below are T cell receptor beta chains from one sample, sequenced in a study of blood T cell repertoires in COVID-19. The method was immunoSEQ multiplex PCR; TCRdb's version includes in-frame clones alone and lacks a portion of them. The top ten clones hold under 11% of a sample with over 95,000 clones, 81% of them seen once. The sequencing input was peripheral blood. These TCRs come from a human donor in a cohort sampled during active COVID-19. Each CDR3 is given with its conserved first and last residue. D genes are given only for firm matches. Only some rows state a clone size, as once, few, many or a class for expanded clones.

CDR3,DNA,length,J,size,V,D
CASRRTSIYEQYF,TGCGCCAGCAGGCGGACTAGTATATACGAGCAGTACTTC,13,TRBJ2-7,NA,TRBV5-1,TRBD2
CASSDRGGTTGELFF,TGTGCCAGCAGTGACAGGGGCGGTACAACCGGGGAGCTGTTTTTT,15,TRBJ2-2,once,TRBV6-4,NA
CASALTAHGYTF,TGTGCCAGCGCCCTGACAGCCCATGGCTACACCTTC,12,TRBJ1-2,few,TRBV6-5,NA
CASSLRPPVDTQYF,TGTGCCAGCAGCCTCAGGCCGCCGGTAGATACGCAGTATTTT,14,TRBJ2-3,few,TRBV7-3,NA
CASSRQSGGAVDTQYF,TGTGCCAGCAGCCGACAGAGCGGGGGGGCGGTAGATACGCAGTATTTT,16,TRBJ2-3,NA,TRBV3-1/TRBV3-2,TRBD2
CATSTRQGGLFF,TGTGCCACCAGCACAAGACAGGGAGGGCTGTTTTTT,12,TRBJ2-2,few,TRBV15,NA
CASSGQGAENYGYTF,TGTGCCAGCAGCGGACAGGGGGCTGAGAACTATGGCTACACCTTC,15,TRBJ1-2,NA,TRBV5-7,TRBD1
CASSRQAALTLNSPLHF,TGTGCCAGCAGTAGACAGGCCGCTCTAACGTTAAATTCACCCCTCCACTTT,17,TRBJ1-6,NA,TRBV28,NA
CASSHTDGGYNSPLHF,TGTGCCAGCAGCCACACAGATGGAGGGTATAATTCACCCCTCCACTTT,16,TRBJ1-6,NA,TRBV3-1/TRBV3-2,NA
CSARPVNEQFF,TGCAGTGCTAGACCAGTCAATGAGCAGTTCTTC,11,TRBJ2-1,NA,TRBV20-1,NA
CASRSSGVGNQPQHF,TGTGCCAGCAGGTCCTCCGGGGTGGGCAATCAGCCCCAGCATTTT,15,TRBJ1-5,NA,TRBV7-8,NA
CASVQLAGGRHEQFF,TGTGCCAGCGTCCAGCTGGCGGGGGGGAGGCATGAGCAGTTCTTC,15,TRBJ2-1,NA,TRBV11-2,TRBD2
CASSPDRTASLYGYTF,TGTGCCAGTAGCCCAGACAGGACCGCGTCTTTATATGGCTACACCTTC,16,TRBJ1-2,NA,TRBV19,NA
CASSRWVAGGVETQYF,TGTGCCAGCAGCCGGTGGGTGGCAGGGGGCGTAGAGACCCAGTACTTC,16,TRBJ2-5,once,TRBV11-3,TRBD1
CASSLEGGIREKLFF,TGCGCCAGCAGCTTGGAGGGCGGGATTAGAGAAAAACTGTTTTTT,15,TRBJ1-4,NA,TRBV5-1,NA
CASSYRDNTDTQYF,TGCGCCAGCAGCTACCGGGACAATACAGATACGCAGTATTTT,14,TRBJ2-3,NA,TRBV5-1,NA
CASSLLAGDKQFF,TGTGCCAGCAGCTTGCTAGCGGGGGACAAGCAGTTCTTC,13,TRBJ2-1,NA,TRBV7-9,TRBD2
CASSRGGKNTEAFF,TGTGCCAGCAGCCGGGGGGGGAAGAACACTGAAGCTTTCTTT,14,TRBJ1-1,NA,TRBV7-6,NA
CASSARGGTGELFF,TGTGCCAGCAGCGCGCGGGGGGGCACCGGGGAGCTGTTTTTT,14,TRBJ2-2,NA,TRBV7-6,TRBD2
CAWTDNSGSIQYF,TGTGCCTGGACCGACAACAGCGGATCTATTCAGTACTTC,13,TRBJ2-4,NA,TRBV30,NA
CASSEQGFYEQYF,TGTGCCAGCAGTGAACAGGGGTTCTACGAGCAGTACTTC,13,TRBJ2-7,NA,TRBV7-2,TRBD1
CASRNDRGRTGELFF,TGTGCCAGCAGAAACGACAGGGGGCGGACCGGGGAGCTGTTTTTT,15,TRBJ2-2,NA,TRBV5-8,TRBD1
CASSLIAGEGKTQYF,TGTGCCAGCAGCCTCATAGCGGGAGAGGGAAAGACCCAGTACTTC,15,TRBJ2-5,once,TRBV2,TRBD2
CASSQDVRQGAYGYTF,TGCGCCAGCAGCCAAGATGTGCGACAGGGGGCTTATGGCTACACCTTC,16,TRBJ1-2,NA,TRBV4-1,TRBD1
CASSPRDSRRVEQYF,TGTGCCAGCAGCCCCAGGGACAGTAGGAGGGTCGAGCAGTACTTC,15,TRBJ2-7,NA,TRBV3-1/TRBV3-2,NA
CASSVGGQGYEQYF,TGTGCCAGCAGCGTAGGGGGACAGGGGTACGAGCAGTACTTC,14,TRBJ2-7,NA,TRBV9,TRBD1
CASSVGNSGRVQETQYF,TGTGCCAGCAGCGTAGGAAATAGCGGGAGGGTTCAAGAGACCCAGTACTTC,17,TRBJ2-5,NA,TRBV9,TRBD2
CASSRDRGSHEQYF,TGTGCCAGCAGCCGGGACAGGGGGTCCCACGAGCAGTACTTC,14,TRBJ2-7,few,TRBV11-3,TRBD1
CASEPGVAGANVLTF,TGTGCCAGCGAACCCGGGGTGGCTGGGGCCAACGTCCTGACTTTC,15,TRBJ2-6,few,TRBV5-4,NA
CASSSAYRGINEKLFF,TGTGCCAGCAGCTCCGCTTACAGGGGAATCAATGAAAAACTGTTTTTT,16,TRBJ1-4,NA,TRBV5-6,TRBD1
CASSQGQGKYGYTF,TGTGCCAGCAGCCAAGGACAGGGAAAGTATGGCTACACCTTC,14,TRBJ1-2,NA,TRBV3-1/TRBV3-2,TRBD1
CASSVGASGYNEQFF,TGTGCCAGCAGTGTTGGGGCTAGCGGGTACAATGAGCAGTTCTTC,15,TRBJ2-1,few,TRBV6-4,TRBD2
CASSIAGTSGGQETQYF,TGTGCCAGTAGTATAGCGGGGACTAGCGGGGGACAAGAGACCCAGTACTTC,17,TRBJ2-5,NA,TRBV19,TRBD2
CASSTGRSGGGTQYF,TGTGCCAGCAGCACAGGTCGCTCCGGGGGGGGGACCCAGTACTTC,15,TRBJ2-5,NA,TRBV11-3,TRBD2
CASSSTDRVSRGYTF,TGTGCCAGCAGTTCCACCGACAGGGTATCGCGTGGCTACACCTTC,15,TRBJ1-2,NA,TRBV28,TRBD1
CASSPNYGGAYEQYF,TGTGCCAGCTCACCAAATTATGGGGGGGCCTACGAGCAGTACTTC,15,TRBJ2-7,NA,TRBV18,TRBD2
CASSLGAGNYNEQFF,TGCGCCAGCAGCTTGGGGGCGGGAAACTACAATGAGCAGTTCTTC,15,TRBJ2-1,few,TRBV5-1,NA
CASRRTVRGLYEQYF,TGTGCCAGCAGACGGACAGTGAGGGGCCTTTACGAGCAGTACTTC,15,TRBJ2-7,NA,TRBV28,NA
CASSAMGLPNTGELFF,TGTGCCAGCAGTGCTATGGGACTCCCGAACACCGGGGAGCTGTTTTTT,16,TRBJ2-2,NA,TRBV9,NA
CASSLRQALGNTEAFF,TGCGCCAGCAGCTTAAGACAGGCTTTGGGGAACACTGAAGCTTTCTTT,16,TRBJ1-1,NA,TRBV5-1,NA
CASSLPQWGGRANTGELFF,TGTGCCAGCAGCTTACCCCAATGGGGGGGGAGGGCGAACACCGGGGAGCTGTTTTTT,19,TRBJ2-2,NA,TRBV7-8,TRBD2
CATSRDFTGYNEQFF,TGTGCCACCAGCAGAGATTTCACAGGGTACAATGAGCAGTTCTTC,15,TRBJ2-1,NA,TRBV15,NA
CASRYRVVNTEAFF,TGTGCCAGCAGATACAGGGTGGTGAACACTGAAGCTTTCTTT,14,TRBJ1-1,NA,TRBV27,NA
CASSQDSGRTGYTF,TGCGCCAGCAGCCAGGATTCCGGGAGGACTGGCTACACCTTC,14,TRBJ1-2,many,TRBV5-1,NA
CASSSGNGITPLHF,TGTGCCAGCAGCTCAGGGAACGGAATTACACCCCTCCACTTT,14,TRBJ1-6,NA,TRBV7-2,NA
CSAGGYNEQFF,TGCAGTGCGGGGGGCTACAATGAGCAGTTCTTC,11,TRBJ2-1,NA,TRBV20-1,NA
CASSQVGLAGDGQYF,TGCGCCAGCAGCCAAGTGGGACTAGCGGGAGATGGGCAGTACTTC,15,TRBJ2-7,NA,TRBV4-1,TRBD2
CASSPPRGAGELFF,TGTGCCAGCTCACCACCTCGAGGCGCCGGGGAGCTGTTTTTT,14,TRBJ2-2,NA,TRBV18,NA